The 23 T cell receptor beta chains presented below share a single source sample, sequenced in a study of blood T cell repertoires in COVID-19. The data were produced by immunoSEQ multiplex PCR, yet TCRdb's version contains in-frame clones alone and is incomplete. Of approximately 240,000 clones listed, 70% to 90% are singletons. The sample was peripheral blood. The receptors stem from a man in his fifties or sixties with acute or convalescent COVID-19.

Concerning this clone: The junction and the germline gene differ at one end; a read error may be behind it. The chain joins TRBV11-2 to TRBJ1-1; D is perhaps TRBD1 (5 bases). Germline CDR1 and CDR2: SGHAT and FQNNGV. This CDR3 is 13 amino acids long. The CDR3 reads CASSLDTGTEAFF. DNA of the CDR3: TGTGCCAGCAGCTTAGATACAGGCACTGAAGCCTTCTTT.

The rearrangement uses TRBV6-6 and TRBJ1-1; TRBD1 matches 12 bases. Germline assignment: CDR1 MNHNY and CDR2 SVGAGI (reference sequence). The V segment lost 5 bases and the J segment 5 bases; nucleotides outside the gene matches: 9. This CDR3 has 16 residues. Here the CDR3 reads CASSHGTGGRLTEAFF. CDR3 in DNA: TGTGCCAGCAGTCACGGGACAGGGGGCAGGCTGACTGAAGCTTTCTTT.

This chain connects TRBV27 to TRBJ1-2; 8 bases are a match to TRBD1. Germline V gene sequence: CDR1 MNHEY, CDR2 SMNVEV (reference sequence). The CDR3 covers 18 residues. The junction had 13 bases not matched to a gene; V was cut back by 0 bases and J by 4 bases. The CDR3 DNA follows: TGTGCCAGCAGTTTATCTCACGGACAGGGACGACTTGGCTATGGCTACACCTTC. Its protein is CASSLSHGQGRLGYGYTF.

This sequence joins TRBV6-2 or TRBV6-3 and TRBJ2-5; TRBD1 matches 8 bases. V shed 6 bases, J shed 0 bases, and the junction held 9 bases outside the gene matches. Germline CDR1 MNHEY, CDR2 SVGEGT. The CDR3 totals 16 residues. In DNA, the CDR3 is TGTGCCAGCAGCCATTCGTGGACAGGGCACCAAGAGACCCAGTACTTC. This gives the protein CASSHSWTGHQETQYF.

The chain combines TRBV24-1 with TRBJ2-5; the match to TRBD1 covers 7 bases. Per the germline V gene, CDR1 is KGHDR and CDR2 is SFDVKD. Trimming at V came to 4 bases and at J to 5 bases, leaving 12 bases not matched to a gene. The CDR3 is made up of 16 amino acids. In DNA, the CDR3 is TGTGCCACCAGTGACCCAGGGACAGAGGGGCTTGAGACCCAGTACTTC. Residues: CATSDPGTEGLETQYF.

This sequence joins TRBV19 and TRBJ1-3; TRBD1 matches 7 bases. Per germline, CDR1 LNHDA and CDR2 SQIVND (reference sequence). CDR3 length: 14 residues. With V trimmed by 4 bases and J by 4 bases, 4 bases remained unmatched. CDR3 DNA: TGTGCCAGTAGTAGACAGGGAGGAGGAAACACCATATATTTT. It is translated as CASSRQGGGNTIYF.

The chain carries TRBV19 and TRBJ1-3, with 7 bases aligning to TRBD1. The CDR3 totals 14 residues. The ends lost 3 bases at V and 4 bases at J; junction bases unmatched: 3. Per germline, CDR1 LNHDA and CDR2 SQIVND (reference sequence). The CDR3 DNA follows: TGTGCCAGTAGTATTGGAGGGGGCGGAAACACCATATATTTT. It is translated as CASSIGGGGNTIYF.

V usage is TRBV6-5 and J usage is TRBJ1-4; TRBD1 aligns across 8 bases. This CDR3 is 16 amino acids long. V shed 4 bases, J shed 7 bases, and the junction held 11 bases outside the gene matches. The germline CDR1 and CDR2 sequences are MNHEY and SVGAGI. The DNA for the CDR3 is TGTGCCAGCAGTTGGGCCCAGGGGGCAGGAGGTGAAAAACTGTTTTTT. Protein sequence: CASSWAQGAGGEKLFF.

The V call is TRBV27, the J call TRBJ1-6; 9 bases align to TRBD1. The CDR3 totals 16 residues. Losses at the gene ends were 0 bases for V and 7 bases for J; bases not matched to a gene: 4. Germline lookup yields CDR1 MNHEY and CDR2 SMNVEV (reference sequence). CDR3 coding DNA: TGTGCCAGCAGTTTATCCATGGGACAGGGAAATTCACCCCTCCACTTT. Its translation is CASSLSMGQGNSPLHF.

The chain combines TRBV7-9 with TRBJ2-1, with 12 bases identical to TRBD2. Per the germline V gene, CDR1 is SEHNR and CDR2 is FQNEAQ (reference sequence). The CDR3 totals 15 residues. J lost 6 bases, V lost 5 bases, and 5 bases had no gene match. The DNA for the CDR3 is TGTGCCAGCAGCCCCGGGACTAGCGGGTTCAATGAGCAGTTCTTC. Translation: CASSPGTSGFNEQFF.

V gene TRBV15 combines with J gene TRBJ2-3; perhaps TRBD2 as D (6 bases). In germline, CDR1 is LNHNV, CDR2 YYDKDF (reference sequence). This CDR3 spans 16 amino acids. V was pared by 0 bases and J by 8 bases, with 18 bases between. The CDR3 DNA follows: TGTGCCACCAGCAGAGATCGGAGTAGCGGTCAAAGTACGCAGTATTTT. Translating gives CATSRDRSSGQSTQYF.

The chain uses TRBV4-1 and TRBJ2-1; perhaps TRBD2 as D (6 bases). The CDR3 extends over 14 amino acids. Germline CDR1 reads MGHRA; CDR2 reads YSYEKL. V lost 4 bases and J lost 4, with 11 bases in between. The CDR3 nucleotides read TGCGCCAGCAGCCGAGCGACTAGTTACAATGAGCAGTTCTTC. This sequence encodes CASSRATSYNEQFF.

The gene calls are TRBV28 and TRBJ2-2, with D tentatively TRBD1 (7 bases). Trimming took 3 bases from V and 8 from J, leaving 16 bases between them. Germline loops: CDR1 MDHEN, CDR2 SYDVKM. The CDR3 spans 15 residues. The CDR3 protein is CASSFDEGAGGELFF. As DNA, the CDR3 is TGTGCCAGCAGTTTCGATGAGGGGGCGGGAGGGGAGCTGTTTTTT.

The chain links TRBV6-5 to TRBJ1-2, with TRBD1 matching over 8 bases. The CDR3 runs to 15 residues. Trimming removed 0 bases from V and 4 bases from J; junction bases left unmatched: 4. Looked up from germline, CDR1 is MNHEY and CDR2 is SVGAGI. The CDR3 spells CASSYSSGGSYGYTF. The CDR3 DNA is TGTGCCAGCAGTTACTCCTCAGGGGGCAGCTATGGCTACACCTTC.

Notes on this clone: Other DNA sequences from this sample encode an identical CDR3 as well. The V call is TRBV20-1, the J call TRBJ2-5; D is unresolved. The CDR3 totals 10 residues. Germline V gene sequence: CDR1 DFQATT, CDR2 SNEGSKA (reference sequence). V was pared by 5 bases and J by 5 bases, with 6 bases between. CDR3 amino acids: CSALQETQYF. The CDR3 nucleotides read TGCAGTGCTTTACAGGAGACCCAGTACTTC.

This clone has more than one count but fewer than ten. The chain links TRBV18 to TRBJ2-2; the match to TRBD2 covers 7 bases. Trimming removed 1 base from V and 12 bases from J; junction bases left unmatched: 8. Germline V gives CDR1 KGHSH, CDR2 LQKENI. This CDR3 is 14 amino acids long. The CDR3 region has the DNA TGTGCCAGCTCACCACGGACGGGGGGTACTAAGCTGTTTTTT. Protein: CASSPRTGGTKLFF.

The rearrangement uses TRBV7-9 and TRBJ2-5; D gene ambiguous. The DNA matches TRBJ2-7 better at its end, which makes the J call doubtful. The CDR3 contains 11 residues. In germline, CDR1 is SEHNR, CDR2 FQNEAQ (reference sequence). The CDR3 sequence is CASSLVREQYF. The CDR3 bases are TGTGCCAGCAGCTTGGTTCGCGAGCAGTACTTC.

The table lists this clone with a few counts. At one end, the junction sequence differs from germline, possibly due to a read error. V is TRBV7-7 and J is TRBJ2-7; 12 bases are shared with TRBD2. Germline-derived CDR1 and CDR2 are SSHAT and FNYEAQ (reference sequence). CDR3 length equals 14 residues. The CDR3 bases are TGTGCTAGCAGCCCCACTAGCGGGGGGTACGAGCAGTACTTC. This gives the protein CASSPTSGGYEQYF.

The chain employs TRBV11-2 and TRBJ2-7; 7 bases are a match to TRBD1. Per the germline V gene, CDR1 is SGHAT and CDR2 is FQNNGV. This CDR3 is 14 amino acids long. V was clipped by 5 bases and J by 0 bases; unmatched bases: 4. CDR3 residues: CASSPRDSSYEQYF. In DNA form, the CDR3 reads TGTGCCAGCAGCCCCAGGGACAGCTCCTACGAGCAGTACTTC.

CDR3 amino acids: CASGPGQYGYTF. CDR3 sequence (DNA): TGTGCTAGTGGCCCGGGACAGTATGGCTACACCTTC. The gene calls are TRBV12-5 and TRBJ1-2, with TRBD1 matching 7 bases. The germline V gene has CDR1 LGHNT and CDR2 FRNRAP. This CDR3 has 12 amino acids. V shed 6 bases and J 5 bases; nucleotides not matched to a gene: 3.

The rearrangement joins TRBV21-1 to TRBJ2-1; the D call in the table, TRBD1, was not verified against the DNA. TRBV21-1 is assigned pseudogene status. This CDR3 is built from 18 residues. The CDR3 protein is CASSKPSQGGVDYNEQFF. Written as DNA, the CDR3 is TGTGCCAGCAGCAAGCCCTCGCAGGGTGGGGTTGATTACAATGAGCAGTTCTTC.

This chain joins TRBV3-1 (or the pseudogene TRBV3-2) and TRBJ1-4; no definite D call. This CDR3 has 14 residues. The germline gives CDR1 LGHDT, CDR2 YNNKEL (reference sequence). The ends were cut back, 6 bases at V and 2 bases at J, with 10 bases in the middle. The CDR3 coding sequence is TGTGCCAGCAGTCCCGGAGCTACTAATGAAAAACTGTTTTTT. Protein: CASSPGATNEKLFF.

This sequence joins TRBV7-9 and TRBJ2-7, with 10 bases that match TRBD2. In germline, CDR1 is SEHNR, CDR2 FQNEAQ (reference sequence). CDR3 length: 14 amino acids. V lost 5 bases and J lost 0; bases outside the gene matches: 1. The CDR3: CASSPSGSSYEQYF. The CDR3 DNA sequence: TGTGCCAGCAGCCCTAGCGGGAGCTCCTACGAGCAGTACTTC.